The 19 T cell receptor beta chains below were found in one sample sequenced in a study of response to subunit inactivated influenza vaccine. TCRdb used MiXCR to reprocess the RT-PCR reads, holding one entry per CDR3 protein. The table includes roughly 700,000 distinct CDR3 sequences, roughly 14% detected once. This material consisted of PBMCs from blood, taken around two weeks before vaccination. These receptors originate from a man in his forties or fifties who received an inactivated influenza vaccine.

This clonotype was seen a few times. This chain links TRBV18 with TRBJ2-7; D not resolved. Trimming shortened V by 2 bases and J by 7 bases, and 21 bases separated the two germline ends. In germline, CDR1 is KGHSH, CDR2 LQKENI. The length of the CDR3 is 16 residues. The CDR3 DNA reads TGTGCCAGCTCACCATCACAGCCCTCCACCTACGAGGAGCAGTACTTC. Its translation: CASSPSQPSTYEEQYF.

This clonotype occurred a few times. The CDR3 loop is CASSRTGARSTDTQYF. CDR3 in DNA: TGTGCCAGCAGTCGGACGGGGGCTCGTAGCACAGATACGCAGTATTTT. This sequence joins TRBV7-2 and TRBJ2-3, with D perhaps given as TRBD1 or TRBD2 (6 bases each). CDR1 SGHTA and CDR2 FQGNSA come from the germline V gene. CDR3 length: 16 residues. V was cut by 6 bases and J by 0 bases, with 16 bases left in between.

The rearrangement joins TRBV27 to TRBJ2-7, with TRBD2 matching over 10 bases. CDR1 and CDR2 (germline): MNHEY, SMNVEV (reference sequence). V lost 8 bases to trimming and J lost 5 bases; unmatched junction nucleotides: 12. This CDR3 region has 15 residues. The CDR3 here is CASGRWASGSHEQYF. Written as DNA, the CDR3 is TGTGCCAGCGGAAGGTGGGCTAGCGGGAGCCACGAGCAGTACTTC.

This clonotype has only a few counts. The V call is TRBV12-3 or TRBV12-4, the J call TRBJ2-2; TRBD1 agrees at 7 bases. Unmatched junction bases numbered 10, after V lost 6 bases and J lost 3 bases. CDR3 length: 16 amino acids. Here the CDR3 reads CASSRNRGSYTGELFF. CDR3 nucleotide sequence: TGTGCCAGCAGCAGAAACAGGGGTTCGTACACCGGGGAGCTGTTTTTT.

This clonotype was seen a handful of times. The chain recombines TRBV30 with TRBJ1-5, with unresolved D. The V and J ends lost 3 bases and 6 bases respectively, with 12 bases between them. CDR1 and CDR2 from the germline V gene are GTSNPN and SVGIG (reference sequence). This CDR3 contains 13 residues. The CDR3 DNA follows: TGTGCCTGGAGCCCCTACACGACTCAGCCCCAGCATTTT. It translates to CAWSPYTTQPQHF.

Many counts were recorded for this clonotype. The chain has TRBV7-2 and TRBJ2-3; TRBD1 aligns across 7 bases. V dropped 7 bases and J dropped 3; count of bases not matched to a gene: 10. The CDR3 length is 15 residues. CDR1 is SGHTA and CDR2 is FQGNSA in the germline V gene. The CDR3 region has the DNA TGTGCCAGCAAATTACAGGGGTCTAGAACAGATACGCAGTATTTT. Its translation is CASKLQGSRTDTQYF.

The V call is TRBV5-1, the J call TRBJ2-3, with 7 bases aligning to TRBD1. The CDR3 consists of 15 residues. Germline CDR1 is SGHRS and CDR2 is YFSETQ. Germline trimming cut 3 bases from V and 3 bases from J; bases unmatched to any gene: 7. CDR3: CASSSTGVVTDTQYF. CDR3 coding DNA: TGCGCCAGCAGCTCAACAGGGGTGGTTACAGATACGCAGTATTTT.

V and J are TRBV2 and TRBJ2-1; D ambiguous. With 7 bases removed from V and 7 bases from J, the gap between germline ends came to 14 bases. Germline CDR1 SNHLY, CDR2 FYNNEI. This CDR3 is built from 13 residues. The CDR3 nucleotides are TGTGCCAGCACTGGCAACCTTGGGAATGAGCAGTTCTTC. This gives the protein CASTGNLGNEQFF. The entire variable domain, with the rest obtained from reference TRBV2 and TRBJ2-1, is as follows: EPEVTQTPSHQVTQMGQEVILRCVPISNHLYFYWYRQILGQKVEFLVSFYNNEISEKSEIFDDQFSVERPDGSNFTLKIRSTKLEDSAMYFCASTGNLGNEQFFGPGTRLTVL.

This clonotype showed up just a few times. The J gene is TRBJ1-5, the V gene TRBV11-2; TRBD1 might be the D (5 bases). The ends were cut back, 0 bases at V and 3 bases at J, with 21 bases in the middle. This CDR3 contains 19 residues. Germline V gene data show CDR1 as SGHAT and CDR2 as FQNNGV. The DNA for the CDR3 is TGTGCCAGCAGCTTAGAGGGGGGAGCGCAGGCTATATTCAATCAGCCCCAGCATTTT. Protein: CASSLEGGAQAIFNQPQHF.

The sample holds a few counts of this clonotype. The chain links TRBV20-1 to TRBJ1-1; D unresolved. From germline, CDR1 is DFQATT and CDR2 SNEGSKA (reference sequence). This CDR3 spans 15 amino acids. V lost 2 bases to trimming and J lost 1 base, with 14 bases between them. The CDR3 DNA is TGCAGTGCTAGAACCCCAGGCCCCGGGAACACTGAAGCTTTCTTT. Its protein is CSARTPGPGNTEAFF.

This clonotype has just a few counts. The chain recombines TRBV10-1 with TRBJ2-1; D is possibly TRBD1 or TRBD2 (5 bases each). The CDR3 extends over 15 amino acids. The V gene's germline CDR1 is WNHNN and CDR2 SYGVQD (reference sequence). The V end was cut by 0 bases, the J end by 8 bases, with 14 bases between. CDR3: CASSESPFGGHEQFF. CDR3 DNA sequence: TGCGCCAGCAGTGAGTCCCCCTTTGGGGGTCATGAGCAGTTCTTC.

CDR3 region: CASRRTGGGGYTF. CDR3 sequence (DNA): TGTGCCAGCCGTAGGACAGGGGGCGGTGGCTACACCTTC. This rearrangement joins TRBV27 to TRBJ1-2, with 11 bases identical to TRBD1. Trimming took 8 bases from V and 7 from J; bases not matched to a gene: 6. CDR1 is MNHEY and CDR2 is SMNVEV in the germline V gene (reference sequence). The CDR3 sequence is 13 residues long.

V usage is TRBV24-1 and J usage is TRBJ2-5; 9 bases map to TRBD1. This CDR3 is built from 15 residues. With 4 bases clipped from V and 1 base from J, the junction kept 3 bases outside the gene matches. Germline CDR1 reads KGHDR; CDR2 reads SFDVKD. Here the CDR3 DNA reads TGTGCCACCAGTGAAGGGGACAGGGTCCAAGAGACCCAGTACTTC. This sequence encodes CATSEGDRVQETQYF.

This clonotype was observed a handful of times. The chain employs TRBV29-1 and TRBJ2-1, with 8 bases matching TRBD2. Germline V CDR1 and CDR2: SQVTM, ANQGSEA. The junction had 11 bases not matched to a gene; V was cut back by 8 bases and J by 2 bases. The CDR3 spans 15 residues. The CDR3 coding sequence is TGCAGCACCCGGGTTACGGGAGGGCCCTACAATGAGCAGTTCTTC. Translating it yields CSTRVTGGPYNEQFF.

In this sample, this clonotype turned up a few times. CDR3 region: CASSEYSLTPGELFF. The CDR3 nucleotides read TGTGCCAGCAGTGAATATAGTCTGACCCCCGGGGAGCTGTTTTTT. The chain has TRBV6-1 and TRBJ2-2; D call uncertain. CDR1 is MNHNS and CDR2 is SASEGT in the germline V gene. Trimming took off 2 bases at V and 6 bases at J, with 13 bases between the two ends. The CDR3 sequence is 15 residues long.

The chain combines TRBV28 with TRBJ2-1; 8 positions match TRBD2. The V gene end was trimmed by 5 bases and the J gene end by 0 bases; junction bases not matched to a gene: 6. Germline lookup yields CDR1 MDHEN and CDR2 SYDVKM. CDR3 length: 16 residues. Here the CDR3 reads CASSRERGSSYNEQFF. The CDR3 bases are TGTGCCAGCAGTCGGGAGCGGGGGAGCTCCTACAATGAGCAGTTCTTC.

V is TRBV10-3 and J is TRBJ2-7, with 7 bases fitting TRBD2. Trimming removed 2 bases from V and 4 bases from J; junction bases left unmatched: 5. The CDR3 has 14 amino acids. Germline V gene lookup returns CDR1 ENHRY and CDR2 SYGVKD. The CDR3 DNA sequence: TGTGCCATCAGTGAGGGACTAGGGACTTACGAGCAGTACTTC. Residues: CAISEGLGTYEQYF.

The chain combines TRBV5-1 with TRBJ2-1; unclear D gene. CDR1 is SGHRS and CDR2 is YFSETQ in the germline V gene. The CDR3 is made up of 12 amino acids. V dropped 4 bases and J dropped 9 bases, with 11 bases sitting between them. Here the CDR3 reads CASSAGQAEQFF. The CDR3 bases are TGCGCCAGCAGCGCCGGCCAGGCTGAGCAGTTCTTC.

There are many counts of this clonotype. The V gene is TRBV6-9, the J gene TRBJ2-1; 11 bases fit TRBD2. The CDR3 totals 23 residues. The germline gives CDR1 MNHGY, CDR2 SVAAGI. V was clipped by 4 bases and J by 0 bases; unmatched bases: 23. DNA of the CDR3: TGTGCCAGCAGTTTATTAAGCAACCCACCCGGGACTAGCGGCAAGAGCTCCTACAATGAGCAGTTCTTC. This translates into CASSLLSNPPGTSGKSSYNEQFF.